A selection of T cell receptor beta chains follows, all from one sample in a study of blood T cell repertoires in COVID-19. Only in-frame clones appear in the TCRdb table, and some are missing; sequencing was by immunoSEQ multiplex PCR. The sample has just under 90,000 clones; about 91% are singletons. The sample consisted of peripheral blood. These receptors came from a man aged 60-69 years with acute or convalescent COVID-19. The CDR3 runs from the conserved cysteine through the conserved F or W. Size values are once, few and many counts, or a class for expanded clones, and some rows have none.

cdr3_aa: CASSLGTGVPYF; v_call: TRBV18; cdr3_length: 12; clone_size: .; j_call: TRBJ2-4
cdr3_aa: CASSQVKGAVYGYTF; v_call: TRBV14; cdr3_length: 15; clone_size: .; j_call: TRBJ1-2
cdr3_aa: CASRGGGDTDTQYF; v_call: TRBV5-1; cdr3_length: 14; clone_size: .; j_call: TRBJ2-3
cdr3_aa: CASRTGPGTPSPLHF; v_call: TRBV5-1; cdr3_length: 15; clone_size: once; j_call: TRBJ1-6
cdr3_aa: CASSETGLINQPQHF; v_call: TRBV2; cdr3_length: 15; clone_size: .; j_call: TRBJ1-5
cdr3_aa: CASSIGKGNTEAFF; v_call: TRBV19; cdr3_length: 14; clone_size: .; j_call: TRBJ1-1
cdr3_aa: CASSKLAGGPDTQYF; v_call: TRBV6-5; cdr3_length: 15; clone_size: .; j_call: TRBJ2-3
cdr3_aa: CASRALTTEAFF; v_call: TRBV2; cdr3_length: 12; clone_size: .; j_call: TRBJ1-1
cdr3_aa: CASSEDRLPGQWAFF; v_call: TRBV6-1; cdr3_length: 15; clone_size: .; j_call: TRBJ1-1
cdr3_aa: CASSYQQGAGGYTF; v_call: TRBV6-5; cdr3_length: 14; clone_size: once; j_call: TRBJ1-2
cdr3_aa: CASSRGGRATNEKLFF; v_call: TRBV11-2; cdr3_length: 16; clone_size: few; j_call: TRBJ1-4
cdr3_aa: CASSYRRDTYEQYF; v_call: TRBV6-5; cdr3_length: 14; clone_size: .; j_call: TRBJ2-7
cdr3_aa: CASSPGQGAENYGYTF; v_call: TRBV5-4; cdr3_length: 16; clone_size: .; j_call: TRBJ1-2